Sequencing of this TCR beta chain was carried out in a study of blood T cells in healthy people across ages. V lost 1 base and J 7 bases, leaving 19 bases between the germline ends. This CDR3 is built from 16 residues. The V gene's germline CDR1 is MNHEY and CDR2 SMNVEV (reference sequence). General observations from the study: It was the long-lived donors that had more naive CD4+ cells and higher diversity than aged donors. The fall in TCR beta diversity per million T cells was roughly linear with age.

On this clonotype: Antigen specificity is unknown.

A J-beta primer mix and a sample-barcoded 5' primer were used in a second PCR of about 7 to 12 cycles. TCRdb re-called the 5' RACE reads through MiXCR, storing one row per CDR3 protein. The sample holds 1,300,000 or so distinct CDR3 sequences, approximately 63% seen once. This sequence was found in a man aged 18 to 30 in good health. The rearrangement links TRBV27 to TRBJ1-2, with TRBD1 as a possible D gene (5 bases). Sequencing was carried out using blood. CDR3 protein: CASSLFDPGPGGGYTF. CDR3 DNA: TGTGCCAGCAGTTTATTCGACCCAGGGCCGGGAGGTGGCTACACCTTC.